This T cell receptor beta chain was sequenced in a study of sequential checkpoint blockade in melanoma. Across the study: After both sequences, patients received maintenance nivolumab.

The repertoire was sequenced with immunoSEQ multiplex PCR; TCRdb's copy has only in-frame clones and lacks some. The table has 5,000 to 5,500 clones, around 73% seen once. The CDR3 length is 14 residues. The V end was cut by 1 base, the J end by 3 bases, with 10 bases between. Germline V lookup: CDR1 LGHNA, CDR2 YSLEER. Treatment meaning: randomized to nivolumab then ipilimumab (arm A) or the reverse (arm B). Patients had received no earlier DNA-damaging chemotherapy. PBMC sorting kept live CD3+CD8+ cells without CD19 or CD56. The receptor comes from a human donor with melanoma. The V and J genes are TRBV4-3 and TRBJ2-7; D is possibly TRBD1 (5 bases). The sample was CD8+ T cells sorted from blood (inferred from file names), taken from a patient given nivolumab and ipilimumab in sequence. The DNA of the CDR3 is TGCGCCAGCAGCCAAGGGAGACAGCTCTACGAGCAGTACTTC. Its protein is CASSQGRQLYEQYF.